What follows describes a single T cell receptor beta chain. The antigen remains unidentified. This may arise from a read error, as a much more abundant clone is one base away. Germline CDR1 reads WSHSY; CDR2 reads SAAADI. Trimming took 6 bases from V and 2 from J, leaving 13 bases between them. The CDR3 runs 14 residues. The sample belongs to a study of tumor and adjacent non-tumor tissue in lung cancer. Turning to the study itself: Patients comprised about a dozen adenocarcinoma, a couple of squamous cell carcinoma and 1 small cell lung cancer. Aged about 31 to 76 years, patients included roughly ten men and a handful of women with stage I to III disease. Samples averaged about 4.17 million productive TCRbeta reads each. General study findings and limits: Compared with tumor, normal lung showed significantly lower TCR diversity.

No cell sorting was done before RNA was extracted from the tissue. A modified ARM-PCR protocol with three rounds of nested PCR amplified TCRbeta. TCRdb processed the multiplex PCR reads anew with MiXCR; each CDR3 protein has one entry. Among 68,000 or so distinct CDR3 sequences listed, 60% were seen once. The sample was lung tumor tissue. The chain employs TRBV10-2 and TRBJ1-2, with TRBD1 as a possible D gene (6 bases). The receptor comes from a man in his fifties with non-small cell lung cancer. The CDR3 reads CASSGLGQNYGYTF. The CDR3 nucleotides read TGCGCCAGCAGCGGTTTAGGACAGAACTATGGCTACACCTTC.